This T cell receptor (beta chain) was recorded in a study of cytomegalovirus exposure and HLA in healthy donors. In germline, CDR1 is MNHEY, CDR2 SMNVEV (reference sequence). Trimming took 5 bases from V and 2 from J, leaving 10 bases between them. This CDR3 spans 15 amino acids. PCR was performed using 60 Vbeta and 13 Jbeta primers. Method: immunoSEQ multiplex PCR; TCRdb's copy keeps in-frame clones and lacks some. The table includes under 75,000 clones, 65% to 70% detected once. This clonotype originated in a man aged 35 to 55 in good health and CMV-seropositive. The V gene is TRBV27, the J gene TRBJ1-6, with D possibly being TRBD1 (6 bases). The specimen was PBMCs. The CDR3 DNA sequence: TGTGCCAGCAGTCCGGGACAAACCTATAATTCACCCCTCCACTTT. Translated: CASSPGQTYNSPLHF.